The T cell receptor (beta chain) under discussion was sequenced for a study of blood T cell repertoires in COVID-19. Study-wide context: The United States, Italy and Spain supplied acute and convalescent COVID-19 samples. The cDNA or gDNA used as material had been derived from T cells, B-cell-depleted T cells, or PBMCs.

Trimming removed 5 bases from V and 3 bases from J, with 13 bases in between. In germline, CDR1 is MGHDK, CDR2 SYGVNS. There are 15 residues in the CDR3. Methods used by the authors: Estimated nucleated cell counts came from reference gene primer amplification. Profiling relied on immunoSEQ multiplex PCR, and the TCRdb table lists in-frame clones only, not all of them. For V, J and clone size, that table is used; D and trimming come from the DNA. In the table there are 250,000 to 300,000 clones, around 91% of which are singletons. The V call is TRBV25-1, the J call TRBJ1-4, with D possibly TRBD1 on 6 matching bases. The clonotype comes from a woman aged 55-75 years with COVID-19, enrolled during active disease. Sequences were obtained from peripheral blood. The CDR3 here is CASSLGAGANEKLFF. The CDR3 nucleotides are TGTGCCAGCAGTTTGGGGGCGGGTGCTAATGAAAAACTGTTTTTT. Based on the CDR3 plus reference TRBV25-1 and TRBJ1-4, the full variable domain is EADIYQTPRYLVIGTGKKITLECSQTMGHDKMYWYQQDPGMELHLIHYSYGVNSTEKGDLSSESTVSRIRTEHFPLTLESARPSHTSQYLCASSLGAGANEKLFFGSGTQLSVL.